This TCR beta chain was observed in a study of T cells after yellow fever vaccination. The sample holds many counts of this clonotype. Its antigen is unknown. The V end was cut by 3 bases, the J end by 9 bases, with 15 bases between. The CDR3 is made up of 14 amino acids. Findings and caveats of the study: Abundant clonotypes (contaminants from the bulk population) could be present in FACS-sorted repertoires.

Template switching by 5'RACE produced TCR cDNA, adding a universal primer site and UMIs. Using its own MiXCR run on the 5' RACE reads, TCRdb lists one record per CDR3 protein. Of more than 300,000 distinct CDR3 sequences in the sample, about 10% were seen once. The sequence derives from a man aged 18 to 29 who received the YFV17D yellow fever vaccine. This chain links TRBV12-3 or TRBV12-4 with TRBJ1-5; tentative D call: TRBD1 (5 bases). Sample: CD4+ T cells sorted from PBMCs, taken 45 days after the yellow fever booster vaccination. The CDR3 region is CASSLGVEFWPQHF. Written as DNA, the CDR3 is TGTGCCAGCAGTTTGGGGGTAGAGTTTTGGCCCCAGCATTTT.